This T cell receptor (beta chain) was identified during a study of shared clonotypes between healthy human individuals. The CDR3 is 15 amino acids. Trimming removed 2 bases from V and 7 bases from J; junction bases left unmatched: 11. CDR1 and CDR2 from the germline V gene are MNHEY and SVGAGI. Original handling: ImmunoSEQ yielded junction-only sequences lacking quality scores, so filtering differed. Measured with immunoSEQ multiplex PCR; TCRdb has only the in-frame clones, and not every one. D and trimming were read from the DNA, whereas the V and J calls and clone size are those reported in that table. Of millions of clones detected, approximately 95% appear once; the ten largest clones hold approximately 0.13%. Study conclusions and caveats: When compared with the clonotypes that were shared by all four sorted-subset donors, the non-shared clonotypes turned out to have lower generation probabilities. Researchers found naive subsets generally carried larger estimated richness than memory subsets.

A word on this clone: Antigen specificity is unknown.

The sequence was obtained from a man younger than 35 in good health. The chain recombines TRBV6-5 with TRBJ2-7, with 7 bases lining up with TRBD1. The specimen was naive CD4+ T cells sorted from blood. The sample's subset: CD45RA+ positively selected. The CDR3, as DNA: TGTGCCAGCAGTTACCTGGAGACAGGGCTAGGGGAGCAGTACTTC. It translates to CASSYLETGLGEQYF.